A single sample is the source of the 30 T cell receptor beta chains below, sequenced in a study of cytomegalovirus exposure and HLA in healthy donors. PCR was performed using 60 Vbeta and 13 Jbeta primers. Using immunoSEQ multiplex PCR, the repertoire was profiled, and TCRdb retains in-frame clones only, with some absent. The repertoire holds some 79,000 clones, with roughly 63% as singletons. The sequenced material came from PBMCs. Receptor source: a woman aged 35 to 49 in good health and CMV-seropositive.

The chain uses TRBV7-9 and TRBJ1-2, with 9 positions matching TRBD1. In germline, CDR1 is SEHNR, CDR2 FQNEAQ (reference sequence). The length of the CDR3 is 13 residues. V dropped 5 bases and J dropped 6; count of bases not matched to a gene: 4. CDR3 in DNA: TGTGCCAGCAGCACGGACAGGGGCGATGGCTACACCTTC. Translating gives CASSTDRGDGYTF.

The genes are TRBV7-2 and TRBJ2-2, with D hard to call. The CDR3 totals 14 residues. V was cut by 4 bases and J by 2 bases, with 8 bases left in between. Germline CDR1 and CDR2: SGHTA and FQGNSA. The CDR3: CASSSYRNTGELFF. The DNA for the CDR3 is TGTGCCAGCAGCTCCTATAGAAACACCGGGGAGCTGTTTTTT.

In its sample, this clone was seen a few times. The rearrangement links TRBV7-9 to TRBJ1-1; no firm D call. Germline V gene lookup returns CDR1 SEHNR and CDR2 FQNEAQ (reference sequence). This CDR3 has 14 amino acids. V lost 8 bases, J lost 0 bases, and 13 bases lay in between. CDR3 DNA sequence: TGTGCCAGCGGGCGAGAGATCATGAACACTGAAGCTTTCTTT. This gives the protein CASGREIMNTEAFF.

The gene calls are TRBV7-2 and TRBJ2-7; the D gene is possibly TRBD2 (6 bases). This CDR3 has 14 amino acids. With 6 bases removed from V and 1 base from J, the gap between germline ends came to 13 bases. Germline V lookup: CDR1 SGHTA, CDR2 FQGNSA. CDR3 in DNA: TGTGCCAGCAGACGATCTAGCGTTTCCTACGAGCAGTACTTC. The encoded protein is CASRRSSVSYEQYF.

The chain is built from TRBV5-6 and TRBJ2-2; possibly TRBD2 for D (6 bases). This CDR3 contains 16 residues. The V gene lost 3 bases and the J gene lost 1 base, with 13 bases spanning the gap. The germline gives CDR1 SGHDT, CDR2 YYEEEE. CDR3 sequence reads: CASSYSMRENTGELFF. In nucleotides, the CDR3 is TGTGCCAGCAGCTATTCGATGCGGGAGAACACCGGGGAGCTGTTTTTT.

J is TRBJ1-1 and V is TRBV18; D remains ambiguous. Between the trimmed V and J ends, which lost 5 bases and 1 base, there was a span of 11 bases. The germline gives CDR1 KGHSH, CDR2 LQKENI. This CDR3 region has 14 residues. CDR3 loop: CASSSGNGNTEAFF. The CDR3 DNA sequence: TGTGCCAGCTCATCGGGGAATGGGAACACTGAAGCTTTCTTT.

The rearrangement links TRBV6-1 to TRBJ1-1; 10 bases map to TRBD1. V shed 4 bases, J shed 2 bases, and the junction held 4 bases outside the gene matches. Germline assignment: CDR1 MNHNS and CDR2 SASEGT. The CDR3 has 15 residues. The CDR3 spells CASSARTGGNTEAFF. The CDR3 coding sequence is TGTGCCAGCAGTGCCCGGACAGGGGGTAACACTGAAGCTTTCTTT.

This chain connects TRBV28 to TRBJ1-2, with TRBD1 identical over 12 bases. The CDR3 length is 15 residues. Germline assignment: CDR1 MDHEN and CDR2 SYDVKM. Unmatched junction bases numbered 8, after V lost 4 bases and J lost 8 bases. Here the CDR3 reads CASSSGTGGLQGYTF. As DNA, the CDR3 is TGTGCCAGCAGTTCCGGGACAGGGGGCTTACAGGGCTACACCTTC.

Only one count was recorded for this clone. A read error may account for a junction end that differs from germline. The chain is built from TRBV7-9 and TRBJ1-4; D uncertain. The CDR3 is 12 amino acids. Per the germline V gene, CDR1 is SEHNR and CDR2 is FQNEAQ (reference sequence). DNA for the CDR3: TGTTCCAGCTCCCGGGAGGAGGGAAAACTGTTTTTT. It codes for CSSSREEGKLFF.

V gene TRBV19 combines with J gene TRBJ2-5; 9 bases agree with TRBD2. The germline V gene encodes CDR1 LNHDA and CDR2 SQIVND (reference sequence). Trimming at V came to 10 bases and at J to 2 bases, leaving 29 bases not matched to a gene. This CDR3 is built from 21 residues. Here the CDR3 reads CATEGTVGVAGVGSFQETQYF. The DNA for the CDR3 is TGTGCCACGGAAGGGACAGTCGGGGTAGCGGGAGTAGGGAGTTTTCAAGAGACCCAGTACTTC.

The chain couples TRBV5-1 to TRBJ2-7; TRBD1 is a possible D gene (6 bases). The CDR3 has 17 amino acids. V lost 4 bases and J 1 base, leaving 21 bases between the germline ends. Germline CDR1 reads SGHRS; CDR2 reads YFSETQ. The CDR3 region is CASSPRSLRQESYEQYF. For the CDR3, the DNA is TGCGCCAGCAGCCCGAGGTCACTTCGACAGGAGTCCTACGAGCAGTACTTC.

The chain is built from TRBV7-2 and TRBJ1-5, with TRBD1 identical over 11 bases. Unmatched junction bases numbered 6, after V lost 5 bases and J lost 6 bases. This CDR3 is built from 15 residues. The V gene's germline CDR1 is SGHTA and CDR2 FQGNSA. The DNA of the CDR3 is TGTGCCAGCAGCGCGGACAGGGGGCAGGCTCAGCCCCAGCATTTT. This codes for CASSADRGQAQPQHF.

The V gene is TRBV10-1, the J gene TRBJ2-1; possible D gene TRBD2, 5 bases. Germline V lookup: CDR1 WNHNN, CDR2 SYGVQD (reference sequence). With 6 bases removed from V and 7 bases from J, the gap between germline ends came to 28 bases. The CDR3 runs 18 residues. DNA for the CDR3: TGCGCCAGCAGGCGAAGAGGGCTAGCACTTGAACCCCGGAATGAGCAGTTCTTC. It yields the protein CASRRRGLALEPRNEQFF.

The CDR3 coding sequence is TGCGCCAGCAGCCAAAGGTTTCCAGGCGGGAATAATGAAAAACTGTTTTTT. Its protein product is CASSQRFPGGNNEKLFF. J is TRBJ1-4 and V is TRBV4-3; D is unresolved. V lost 2 bases and J 4 bases, leaving 17 bases between the germline ends. This CDR3 has 17 amino acids. The germline V gene encodes CDR1 LGHNA and CDR2 YSLEER.

This clone was seen once. The CDR3 here is CASRTGTSGQETQYF. The CDR3, as DNA: TGTGCCAGCAGGACAGGGACTAGCGGCCAAGAGACCCAGTACTTC. The chain combines TRBV7-2 with TRBJ2-5, with 11 bases lining up with TRBD2. V trimming: 6 bases; J trimming: 1 base; junction bases outside the gene matches: 4. The CDR3 consists of 15 residues. The germline CDR1 and CDR2 sequences are SGHTA and FQGNSA.

This clone was seen a few times. At one end, the junction sequence differs from germline, possibly due to a read error. This chain links TRBV15 with TRBJ2-2; D may be TRBD2 (5 bases). CDR1 is LNHNV and CDR2 is YYDKDF in the germline V gene (reference sequence). The CDR3 runs 17 residues. CDR3 region: CATSRERSLANTGELFF. CDR3 DNA: TGTGCCACCAGCAGAGAAAGGTCGTTAGCGAACACTGGGGAGCTGTTTTTT. The complete variable domain, with remaining parts taken from reference TRBV15 and TRBJ2-2, reads DAMVIQNPRYQVTQFGKPVTLSCSQTLNHNVMYWYQQKSSQAPKLLFHYYDKDFNNEADTPDNFQSRRPNTSFCFLDIRSPGLGDTAMYLCATSRERSLANTGELFFGEGSRLTVL.

The chain is built from TRBV9 and TRBJ1-5; D is perhaps TRBD1 (5 bases). V lost 0 bases and J 4 bases, leaving 11 bases between the germline ends. The CDR3 totals 15 residues. Germline assignment: CDR1 SGDLS and CDR2 YYNGEE. CDR3 loop: CASSVEGVVNQPQHF. The CDR3 DNA reads as TGTGCCAGCAGCGTAGAAGGGGTAGTAAATCAGCCCCAGCATTTT.

This chain joins TRBV11-2 and TRBJ2-3; no firm D call. Trimming left V 1 base short and J 6 bases short, with 11 bases between. Germline loops: CDR1 SGHAT, CDR2 FQNNGV. This CDR3 is 14 amino acids long. The DNA for the CDR3 is TGTGCCAGCAGCTTAGGCCGAGGATGGGATACGCAGTATTTT. This codes for CASSLGRGWDTQYF. The full variable domain, rest sourced from reference TRBV11-2 and TRBJ2-3, is EAGVAQSPRYKIIEKRQSVAFWCNPISGHATLYWYQQILGQGPKLLIQFQNNGVVDDSQLPKDRFSAERLKGVDSTLKIQPAKLEDSAVYLCASSLGRGWDTQYFGPGTRLTVL.

V and J are TRBV27 and TRBJ2-3; 9 bases match TRBD2. From germline, CDR1 is MNHEY and CDR2 SMNVEV (reference sequence). Trimming took 2 bases from V and 4 from J; bases not matched to a gene: 7. This CDR3 has 16 residues. The CDR3 loop reads CASSLGLAGRADTQYF. CDR3 nucleotides: TGTGCCAGCAGTTTAGGGCTAGCGGGAAGGGCAGATACGCAGTATTTT.

The chain links TRBV28 to TRBJ1-4, with D tentatively TRBD1 (5 bases). CDR1 and CDR2 from the germline V gene are MDHEN and SYDVKM. CDR3 size: 17 residues. Trimming removed 7 bases from V and 0 bases from J, with 18 bases in between. The CDR3 loop is CASNSIGHLATNEKLFF. CDR3 coding DNA: TGTGCCAGCAATTCAATTGGACACCTGGCAACTAATGAAAAACTGTTTTTT.

Comment on this clone: Other DNA sequences in this sample translate to the same CDR3. The rearrangement joins TRBV6-5 to TRBJ1-2; D gene unclear. The CDR3 sequence is 13 residues long. V was cut by 0 bases and J by 4 bases, with 6 bases left in between. The germline CDR1 and CDR2 sequences are MNHEY and SVGAGI. In nucleotides, the CDR3 is TGTGCCAGCAGTTACTCTTCCCTCTATGGCTACACCTTC. Its protein product is CASSYSSLYGYTF.

This chain uses TRBV4-2 with TRBJ2-7; 9 bases line up with TRBD1. Germline V gives CDR1 LGHNA, CDR2 YNFKEQ. V lost 0 bases, J lost 0 bases, and 6 bases stayed unmatched. The CDR3 contains 17 residues. In DNA, the CDR3 is TGTGCCAGCAGCCAAGATTTCACAGGGGGCCTCTCCTACGAGCAGTACTTC. Its translation: CASSQDFTGGLSYEQYF.

The V call is TRBV5-1, the J call TRBJ1-4; TRBD1 aligns across 7 bases. CDR1 and CDR2 from the germline V gene are SGHRS and YFSETQ. With 4 bases clipped from V and 8 bases from J, the junction kept 11 bases outside the gene matches. This CDR3 is 15 amino acids long. For the CDR3, the DNA is TGCGCCAGCAGCGGAGAGGGGGCAGAAGGAGAAAAACTGTTTTTT. It translates to CASSGEGAEGEKLFF.

The chain employs TRBV28 and TRBJ2-3; TRBD2 matches at 10 bases. Germline lookup yields CDR1 MDHEN and CDR2 SYDVKM. V trimming: 3 bases; J trimming: 8 bases; junction bases outside the gene matches: 5. CDR3 length: 14 amino acids. Here the CDR3 reads CASSFLAGESTQYF. The CDR3 DNA is TGTGCCAGCAGTTTCCTAGCGGGAGAGTCTACGCAGTATTTT.

In DNA, the CDR3 is TGCGCCAGCAGCACGACAGTTGACACTGAAGCTTTCTTT. Protein product: CASSTTVDTEAFF. The genes are TRBV5-1 and TRBJ1-1; D is perhaps TRBD1 (5 bases). Per the germline V gene, CDR1 is SGHRS and CDR2 is YFSETQ. The CDR3 covers 13 residues. Trimming left V 4 bases short and J 3 bases short, with 10 bases between.

The chain combines TRBV9 with TRBJ1-1, with D perhaps TRBD1 (6 bases). The CDR3 totals 15 residues. In germline, CDR1 is SGDLS, CDR2 YYNGEE. Trimming removed 3 bases at V and 3 bases at J, with 15 bases between. The CDR3 region has the DNA TGTGCCAGCAGCGCATCAGGGGAGATAGACACTGAAGCTTTCTTT. Translation gives CASSASGEIDTEAFF.

Only a few counts were recorded for this clone. The J gene is TRBJ1-5, the V gene TRBV28, with 9 bases lining up with TRBD1. V trimming: 6 bases; J trimming: 5 bases; junction bases outside the gene matches: 5. Germline V gene data show CDR1 as MDHEN and CDR2 as SYDVKM. This CDR3 has 14 residues. CDR3 nucleotides: TGTGCCAGCAGGTACAGGGGGCTGCATCAGCCCCAGCATTTT. It encodes CASRYRGLHQPQHF.

The genes are TRBV5-1 and TRBJ2-2, with 8 bases identical to TRBD2. Germline values: CDR1 SGHRS, CDR2 YFSETQ. This CDR3 spans 16 amino acids. V shed 4 bases, J shed 7 bases, and the junction held 12 bases outside the gene matches. The CDR3 protein is CASSPAQAGVDGELFF. The CDR3 DNA follows: TGCGCCAGCAGCCCAGCTCAAGCGGGGGTGGACGGGGAGCTGTTTTTT.

V is TRBV5-1 and J is TRBJ2-5; a weak D match, TRBD1 (5 bases). Germline-derived CDR1 and CDR2 are SGHRS and YFSETQ. The CDR3 extends over 15 amino acids. V was shortened by 0 bases and J by 2 bases, with 11 bases between the two germline ends. CDR3 sequence reads: CASSLVGSGQETQYF. CDR3 DNA: TGCGCCAGCAGCTTGGTTGGGTCAGGGCAAGAGACCCAGTACTTC.

The J gene is TRBJ2-2, the V gene TRBV10-1, with D tentatively TRBD2 (6 bases). The CDR3 runs 15 residues. Germline CDR1 WNHNN, CDR2 SYGVQD (reference sequence). Trimming removed 2 bases at V and 5 bases at J, with 12 bases between. The CDR3 nucleotides read TGCGCCAGCAGTGAGATTCGGGAGTCAACCGGGGAGCTGTTTTTT. It specifies CASSEIRESTGELFF.